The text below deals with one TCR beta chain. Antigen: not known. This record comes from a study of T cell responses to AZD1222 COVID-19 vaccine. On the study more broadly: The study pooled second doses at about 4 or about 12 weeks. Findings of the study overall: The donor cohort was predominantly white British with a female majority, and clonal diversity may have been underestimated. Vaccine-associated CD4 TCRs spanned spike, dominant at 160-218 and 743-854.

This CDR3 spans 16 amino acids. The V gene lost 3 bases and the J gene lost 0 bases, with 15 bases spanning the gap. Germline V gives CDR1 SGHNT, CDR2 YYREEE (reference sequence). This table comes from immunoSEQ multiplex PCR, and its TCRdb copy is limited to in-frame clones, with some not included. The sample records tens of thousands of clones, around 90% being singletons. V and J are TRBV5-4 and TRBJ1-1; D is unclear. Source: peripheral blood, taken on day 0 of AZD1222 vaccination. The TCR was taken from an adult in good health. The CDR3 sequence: CASSSAGGNMNTEAFF. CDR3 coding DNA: TGTGCCAGCAGCTCGGCGGGAGGAAACATGAACACTGAAGCTTTCTTT.